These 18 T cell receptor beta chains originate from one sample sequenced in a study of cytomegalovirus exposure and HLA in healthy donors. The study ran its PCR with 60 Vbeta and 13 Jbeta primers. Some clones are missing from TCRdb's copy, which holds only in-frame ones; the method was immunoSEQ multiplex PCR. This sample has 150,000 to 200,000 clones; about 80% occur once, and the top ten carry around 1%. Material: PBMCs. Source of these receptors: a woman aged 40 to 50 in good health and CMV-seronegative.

CDR3 sequence reads: CASSVRGLAGVEQYF. The CDR3 nucleotides read TGTGCCAGCAGCGTAAGGGGACTAGCGGGAGTCGAGCAGTACTTC. The chain has TRBV9 and TRBJ2-7, with TRBD2 matching 14 bases. The ends lost 1 base at V and 6 bases at J; junction bases unmatched: 3. CDR3 length: 15 amino acids. Germline values: CDR1 SGDLS, CDR2 YYNGEE.

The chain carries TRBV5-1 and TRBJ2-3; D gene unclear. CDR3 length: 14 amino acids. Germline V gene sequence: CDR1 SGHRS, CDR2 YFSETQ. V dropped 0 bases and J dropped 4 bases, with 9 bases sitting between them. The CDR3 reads CASSLASGADTQYF. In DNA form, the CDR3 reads TGCGCCAGCAGCTTGGCCTCCGGAGCAGATACGCAGTATTTT.

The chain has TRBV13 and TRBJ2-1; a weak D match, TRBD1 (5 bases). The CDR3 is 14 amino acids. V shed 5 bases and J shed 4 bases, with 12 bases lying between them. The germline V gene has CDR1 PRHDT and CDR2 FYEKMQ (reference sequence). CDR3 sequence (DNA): TGTGCCAGCAGCAGGGGCAGCAAATACAATGAGCAGTTCTTC. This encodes CASSRGSKYNEQFF. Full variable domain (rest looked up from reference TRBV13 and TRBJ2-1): AAGVIQSPRHLIKEKRETATLKCYPIPRHDTVYWYQQGPGQDPQFLISFYEKMQSDKGSIPDRFSAQQFSDYHSELNMSSLELGDSALYFCASSRGSKYNEQFFGPGTRLTVL.

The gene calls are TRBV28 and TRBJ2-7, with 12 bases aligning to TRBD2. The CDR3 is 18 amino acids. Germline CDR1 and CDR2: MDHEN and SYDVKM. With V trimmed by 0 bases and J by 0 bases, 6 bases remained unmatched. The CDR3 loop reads CASSLWLAGGLLSYEQYF. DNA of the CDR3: TGTGCCAGCAGTTTATGGCTAGCGGGAGGGCTTCTCTCCTACGAGCAGTACTTC.

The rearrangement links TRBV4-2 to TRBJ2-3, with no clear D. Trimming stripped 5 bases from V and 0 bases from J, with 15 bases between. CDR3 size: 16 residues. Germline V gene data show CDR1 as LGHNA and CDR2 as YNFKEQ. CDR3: CASSTKSRGSTDTQYF. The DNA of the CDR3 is TGTGCCAGCAGCACGAAGAGCCGCGGTAGCACAGATACGCAGTATTTT.

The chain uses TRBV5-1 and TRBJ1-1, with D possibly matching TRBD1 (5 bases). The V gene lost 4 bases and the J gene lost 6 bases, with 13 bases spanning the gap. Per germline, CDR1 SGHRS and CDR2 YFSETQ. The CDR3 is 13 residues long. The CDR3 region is CASSILQGSEAFF. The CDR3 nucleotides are TGCGCCAGCAGCATACTCCAGGGATCTGAAGCTTTCTTT.

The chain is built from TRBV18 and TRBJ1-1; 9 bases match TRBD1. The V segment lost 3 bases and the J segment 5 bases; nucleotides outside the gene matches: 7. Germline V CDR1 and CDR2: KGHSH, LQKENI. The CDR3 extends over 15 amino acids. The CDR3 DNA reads TGTGCCAGCTCACCCCCGACAGGGGGGGGGACTGAAGCTTTCTTT. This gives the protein CASSPPTGGGTEAFF.

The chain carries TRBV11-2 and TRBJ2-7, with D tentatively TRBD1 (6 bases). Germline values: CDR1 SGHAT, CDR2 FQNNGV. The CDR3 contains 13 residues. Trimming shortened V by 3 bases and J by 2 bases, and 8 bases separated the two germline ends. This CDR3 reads CASSLDSTYEQYF. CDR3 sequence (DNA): TGTGCCAGCAGCTTGGACAGTACCTACGAGCAGTACTTC.

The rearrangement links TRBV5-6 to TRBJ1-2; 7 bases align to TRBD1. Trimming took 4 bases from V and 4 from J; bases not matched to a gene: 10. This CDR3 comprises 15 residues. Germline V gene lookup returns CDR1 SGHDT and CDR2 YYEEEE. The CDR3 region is CASSPDRFSPYGYTF. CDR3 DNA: TGTGCCAGCAGCCCGGACAGGTTTAGTCCCTATGGCTACACCTTC.

Here the CDR3 reads CASSTSLRTSNSEQYF. CDR3 nucleotides: TGTGCCAGCAGTACCAGCCTCCGGACTAGCAATTCCGAGCAGTACTTC. V and J are TRBV27 and TRBJ2-7, with 8 bases lining up with TRBD2. The ends lost 5 bases at V and 6 bases at J; junction bases unmatched: 15. Germline V CDR1 and CDR2: MNHEY, SMNVEV (reference sequence). This CDR3 is 16 amino acids long.

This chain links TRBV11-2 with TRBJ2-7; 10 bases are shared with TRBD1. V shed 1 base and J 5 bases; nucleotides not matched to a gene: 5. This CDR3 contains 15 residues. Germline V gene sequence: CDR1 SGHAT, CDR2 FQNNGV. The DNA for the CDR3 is TGTGCCAGCAGCTTAGCCGGACAGGGGGGTGACGAGCAGTACTTC. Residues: CASSLAGQGGDEQYF.

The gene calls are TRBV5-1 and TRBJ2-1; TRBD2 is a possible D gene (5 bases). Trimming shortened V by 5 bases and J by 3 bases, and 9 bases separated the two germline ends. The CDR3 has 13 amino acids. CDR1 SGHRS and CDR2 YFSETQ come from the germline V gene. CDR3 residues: CASRAGGYNEQFF. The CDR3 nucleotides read TGCGCCAGCAGGGCGGGTGGCTACAATGAGCAGTTCTTC.

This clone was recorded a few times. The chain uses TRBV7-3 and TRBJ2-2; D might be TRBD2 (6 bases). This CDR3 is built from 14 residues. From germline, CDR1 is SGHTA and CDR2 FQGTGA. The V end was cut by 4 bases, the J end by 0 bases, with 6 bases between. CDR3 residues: CASSSSANTGELFF. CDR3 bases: TGTGCCAGCAGCTCTAGCGCGAACACCGGGGAGCTGTTTTTT.

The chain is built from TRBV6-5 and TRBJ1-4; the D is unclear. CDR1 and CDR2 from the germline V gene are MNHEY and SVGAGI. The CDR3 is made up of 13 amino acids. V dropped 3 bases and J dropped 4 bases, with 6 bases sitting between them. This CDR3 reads CASSYNSNEKLFF. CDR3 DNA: TGTGCCAGCAGTTATAACAGTAATGAAAAACTGTTTTTT.

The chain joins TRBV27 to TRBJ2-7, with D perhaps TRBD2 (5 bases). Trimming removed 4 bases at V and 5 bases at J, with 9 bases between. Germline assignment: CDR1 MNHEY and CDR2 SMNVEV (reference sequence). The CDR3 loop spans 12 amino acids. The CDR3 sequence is CASSWSGDEQYF. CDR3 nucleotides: TGTGCCAGCAGTTGGTCCGGGGACGAGCAGTACTTC.

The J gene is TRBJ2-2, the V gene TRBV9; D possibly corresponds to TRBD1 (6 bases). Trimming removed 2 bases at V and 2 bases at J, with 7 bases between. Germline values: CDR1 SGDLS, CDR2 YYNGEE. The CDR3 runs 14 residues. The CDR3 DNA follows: TGTGCCAGCAGCGTGGACAGCAACACCGGGGAGCTGTTTTTT. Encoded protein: CASSVDSNTGELFF. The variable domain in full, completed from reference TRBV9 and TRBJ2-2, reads DSGVTQTPKHLITATGQRVTLRCSPRSGDLSVYWYQQSLDQGLQFLIQYYNGEERAKGNILERFSAQQFPDLHSELNLSSLELGDSALYFCASSVDSNTGELFFGEGSRLTVL.

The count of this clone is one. CDR3 in DNA: TGTGCCAGTAGACCGGGAGCGGCGAGCACAGATACGCAGTATTTT. It is translated as CASRPGAASTDTQYF. V is TRBV19 and J is TRBJ2-3, with D possibly being TRBD2 (6 bases). V gave up 6 bases and J gave up 0 bases, with 13 bases separating them. Germline V gives CDR1 LNHDA, CDR2 SQIVND (reference sequence). CDR3 length equals 15 residues. Complete variable domain (other parts from reference TRBV19 and TRBJ2-3): DGGITQSPKYLFRKEGQNVTLSCEQNLNHDAMYWYRQDPGQGLRLIYYSQIVNDFQKGDIAEGYSVSREKKESFPLTVTSAQKNPTAFYLCASRPGAASTDTQYFGPGTRLTVL.

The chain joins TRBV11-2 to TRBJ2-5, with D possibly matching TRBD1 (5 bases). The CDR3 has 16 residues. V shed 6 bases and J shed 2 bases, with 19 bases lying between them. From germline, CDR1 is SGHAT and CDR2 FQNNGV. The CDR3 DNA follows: TGTGCCAGCAGTCAATCGGGTGGGAAGGGGCAAGAGACCCAGTACTTC. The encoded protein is CASSQSGGKGQETQYF.